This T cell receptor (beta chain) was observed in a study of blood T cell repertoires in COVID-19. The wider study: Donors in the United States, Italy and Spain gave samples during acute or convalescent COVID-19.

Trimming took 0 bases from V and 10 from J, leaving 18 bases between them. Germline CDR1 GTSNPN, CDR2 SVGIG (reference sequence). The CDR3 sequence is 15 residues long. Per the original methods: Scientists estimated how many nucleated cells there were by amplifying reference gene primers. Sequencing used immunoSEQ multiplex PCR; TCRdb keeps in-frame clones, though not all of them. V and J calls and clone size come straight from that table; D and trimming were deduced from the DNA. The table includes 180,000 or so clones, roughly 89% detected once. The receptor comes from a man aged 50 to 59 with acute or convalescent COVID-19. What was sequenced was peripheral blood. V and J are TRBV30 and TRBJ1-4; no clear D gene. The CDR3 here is CAWSVGAFPPGKLFF. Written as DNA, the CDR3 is TGTGCCTGGAGTGTAGGAGCCTTCCCTCCGGGAAAACTGTTTTTT.